This TCR beta chain was sequenced for a study of blood T cells in healthy people across ages. Sample-barcoded 5' priming and a J-beta primer mix drove a second PCR of roughly 6 to 12 cycles. In TCRdb, the 5' RACE reads were re-called with MiXCR into one record per CDR3 protein. The sample lists about 650,000 distinct CDR3 sequences; around 52% were seen once. As for this clonotype: The antigen remains undetermined. Germline and junction disagree at one end, which may indicate a read error.

Study-level results: Possibly confounding the expanded clonotype changes was the fact that donor CMV status was unknown.

From germline, CDR1 is MNHNS and CDR2 SASEGT. The CDR3 length is 14 residues. The chain recombines TRBV6-1 with TRBJ1-2; TRBD1 matches at 9 bases. Sequenced sample: blood. The source is a woman of 80 years or more in good health. CDR3 region: CASRQGQGNCGHTF. The CDR3, as DNA: TGTGCCAGCAGACAAGGACAGGGGAACTGTGGCCACACCTTC.